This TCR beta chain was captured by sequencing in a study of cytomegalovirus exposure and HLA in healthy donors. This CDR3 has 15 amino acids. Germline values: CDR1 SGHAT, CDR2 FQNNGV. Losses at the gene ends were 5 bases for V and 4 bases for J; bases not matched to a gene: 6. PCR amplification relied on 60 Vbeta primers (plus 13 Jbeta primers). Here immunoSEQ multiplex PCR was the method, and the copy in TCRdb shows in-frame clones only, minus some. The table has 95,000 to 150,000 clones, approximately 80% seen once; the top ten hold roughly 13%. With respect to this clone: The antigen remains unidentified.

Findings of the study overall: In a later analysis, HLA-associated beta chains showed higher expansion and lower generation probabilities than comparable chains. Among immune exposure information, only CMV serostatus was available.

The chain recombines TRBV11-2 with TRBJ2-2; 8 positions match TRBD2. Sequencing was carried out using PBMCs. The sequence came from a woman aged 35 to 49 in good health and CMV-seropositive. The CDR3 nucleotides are TGTGCCAGCAGCCGTCCTCTAGCGGGCACCGGGGAGCTGTTTTTT. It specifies CASSRPLAGTGELFF.